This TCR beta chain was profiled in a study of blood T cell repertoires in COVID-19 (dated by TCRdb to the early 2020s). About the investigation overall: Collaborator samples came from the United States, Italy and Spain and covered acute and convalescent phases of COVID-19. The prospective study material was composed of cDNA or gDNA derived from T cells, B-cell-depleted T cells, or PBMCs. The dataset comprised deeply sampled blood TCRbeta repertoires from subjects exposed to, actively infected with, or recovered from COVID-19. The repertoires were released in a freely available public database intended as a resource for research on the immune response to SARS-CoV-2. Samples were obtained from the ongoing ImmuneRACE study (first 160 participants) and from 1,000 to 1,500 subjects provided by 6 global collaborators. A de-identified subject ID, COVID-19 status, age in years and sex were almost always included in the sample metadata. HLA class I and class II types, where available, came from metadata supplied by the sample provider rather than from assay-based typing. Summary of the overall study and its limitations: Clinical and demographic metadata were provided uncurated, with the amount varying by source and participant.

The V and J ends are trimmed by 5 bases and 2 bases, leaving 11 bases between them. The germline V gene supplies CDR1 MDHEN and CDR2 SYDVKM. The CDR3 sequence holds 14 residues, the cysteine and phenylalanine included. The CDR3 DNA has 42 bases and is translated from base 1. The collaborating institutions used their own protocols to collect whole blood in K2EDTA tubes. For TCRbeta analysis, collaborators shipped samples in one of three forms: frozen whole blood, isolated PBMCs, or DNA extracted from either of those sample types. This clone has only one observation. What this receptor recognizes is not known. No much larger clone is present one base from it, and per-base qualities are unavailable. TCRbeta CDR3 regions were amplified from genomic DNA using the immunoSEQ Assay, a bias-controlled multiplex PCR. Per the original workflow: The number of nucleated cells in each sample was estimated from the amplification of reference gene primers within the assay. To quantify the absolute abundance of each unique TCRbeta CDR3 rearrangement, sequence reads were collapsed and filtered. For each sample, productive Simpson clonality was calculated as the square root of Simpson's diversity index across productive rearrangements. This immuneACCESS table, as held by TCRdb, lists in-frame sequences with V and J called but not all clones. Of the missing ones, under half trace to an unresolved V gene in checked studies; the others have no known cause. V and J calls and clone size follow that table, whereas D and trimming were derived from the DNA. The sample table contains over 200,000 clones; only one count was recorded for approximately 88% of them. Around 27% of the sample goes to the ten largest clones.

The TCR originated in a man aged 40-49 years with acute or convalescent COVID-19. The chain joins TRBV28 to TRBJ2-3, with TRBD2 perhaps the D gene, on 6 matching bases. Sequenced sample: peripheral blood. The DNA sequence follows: TGTGCCAGCAGTCTAGCGTACTACACAGATACGCAGTATTTT. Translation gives CASSLAYYTDTQYF.